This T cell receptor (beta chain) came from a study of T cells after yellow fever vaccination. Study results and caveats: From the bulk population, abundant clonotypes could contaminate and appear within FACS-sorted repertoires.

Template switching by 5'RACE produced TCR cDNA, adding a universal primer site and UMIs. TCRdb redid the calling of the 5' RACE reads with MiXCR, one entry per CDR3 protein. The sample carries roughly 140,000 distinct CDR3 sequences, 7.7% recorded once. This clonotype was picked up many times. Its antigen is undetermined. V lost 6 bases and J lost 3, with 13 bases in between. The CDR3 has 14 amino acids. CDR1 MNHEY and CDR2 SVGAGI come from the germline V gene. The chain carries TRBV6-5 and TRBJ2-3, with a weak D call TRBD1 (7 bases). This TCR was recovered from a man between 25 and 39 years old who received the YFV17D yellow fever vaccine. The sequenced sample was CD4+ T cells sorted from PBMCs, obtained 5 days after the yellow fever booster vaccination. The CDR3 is CASRPGGRTDTQYF. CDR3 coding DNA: TGTGCCAGCAGGCCAGGGGGGCGGACAGATACGCAGTATTTT.